The 10 T cell receptor beta chains presented below share a single source sample, sequenced in a study of OX40 agonist ivuxolimab in advanced cancers. The protocol was immunoSEQ multiplex PCR, while the TCRdb copy is restricted to in-frame clones and leaves out a portion. Here the sample spans roughly 100,000 clones, about 85% being singletons. Material: CD4+ or CD8+ T cells sorted from blood, obtained in a trial of the OX40 agonist ivuxolimab. The receptors shown here come from an adult with an advanced solid tumor such as melanoma, head and neck, liver or kidney cancer.

V usage is TRBV28 and J usage is TRBJ2-7, with D possibly TRBD1 on 6 matching bases. Trimming removed 5 bases at V and 9 bases at J, with 11 bases between. There are 11 residues in the CDR3. Germline values: CDR1 MDHEN, CDR2 SYDVKM. The CDR3: CASSTGTRQYV. CDR3 in DNA: TGTGCCAGCAGTACCGGGACACGGCAGTACGTC.

The sample holds a few counts of this clone. The J gene is TRBJ1-6, the V gene TRBV2; tentative D call: TRBD1 (5 bases). Germline loops: CDR1 SNHLY, CDR2 FYNNEI. V lost 3 bases and J lost 8, with 11 bases in between. The CDR3 length is 14 residues. CDR3 loop: CASSDGGRHSPLHF. CDR3 in DNA: TGTGCCAGCAGTGATGGGGGTAGACATTCACCCCTCCACTTT. The whole variable domain, remainder taken from reference TRBV2 and TRBJ1-6, is EPEVTQTPSHQVTQMGQEVILRCVPISNHLYFYWYRQILGQKVEFLVSFYNNEISEKSEIFDDQFSVERPDGSNFTLKIRSTKLEDSAMYFCASSDGGRHSPLHFGNGTRLTVT.

The chain uses TRBV19 and TRBJ1-1; D gene uncertain. Germline-derived CDR1 and CDR2 are LNHDA and SQIVND (reference sequence). V lost 3 bases to trimming and J lost 3 bases, with 11 bases between them. The CDR3 spans 14 residues. The CDR3 protein is CASSIPHGYTEAFF. For the CDR3, the DNA is TGTGCCAGTAGTATCCCCCACGGCTACACTGAAGCTTTCTTT.

Details on this clone: At the DNA level, this CDR3 is encoded by other sequences in the same sample as well. This chain uses TRBV10-3 with TRBJ2-5, with 9 bases matching TRBD2. Losses at the gene ends were 4 bases for V and 2 bases for J; bases not matched to a gene: 2. Germline V gene data show CDR1 as ENHRY and CDR2 as SYGVKD. The CDR3 extends over 14 amino acids. The CDR3 bases are TGTGCCATCAGTGCGGCGGGGGGGCAAGAGACCCAGTACTTC. Its protein product is CAISAAGGQETQYF.

The V gene is TRBV6-5, the J gene TRBJ1-5, with D unclear. Germline V lookup: CDR1 MNHEY, CDR2 SVGAGI. Deletions cut 6 bases from V and 1 base from J, with 10 bases between. The CDR3 contains 14 residues. CDR3: CASSLRTSNQPQHF. The DNA of the CDR3 is TGTGCCAGCAGCCTACGGACCAGCAATCAGCCCCAGCATTTT.

The chain couples TRBV7-9 to TRBJ2-1; D could derive from TRBD1 or TRBD2 (6 bases each). Between the trimmed V and J ends, which lost 2 bases and 1 base, there was a span of 15 bases. The CDR3 consists of 17 residues. CDR1 is SEHNR, CDR2 FQNEAQ, per germline (reference sequence). The chain's CDR3 is CASSLIGGTLSYNEQFF. Written as DNA, the CDR3 is TGTGCCAGCAGCTTAATAGGGGGGACTCTATCCTACAATGAGCAGTTCTTC.

The chain carries TRBV7-2 and TRBJ2-4; 10 bases are a match to TRBD1. Looked up from germline, CDR1 is SGHTA and CDR2 is FQGNSA. The junction had 8 bases not matched to a gene; V was cut back by 5 bases and J by 4 bases. The CDR3 extends over 16 amino acids. The CDR3 DNA sequence: TGTGCCAGCAGCCGGACCGGGACAGGGGTGAAAAACATTCAGTACTTC. Translated: CASSRTGTGVKNIQYF.

This clone was observed a few times. The chain couples TRBV12-5 to TRBJ1-1; 8 nucleotides line up with TRBD1. CDR1 LGHNT and CDR2 FRNRAP come from the germline V gene. The CDR3 length is 15 residues. With 2 bases clipped from V and 5 bases from J, the junction kept 7 bases outside the gene matches. The CDR3 DNA is TGTGCTAGTGGTTTGAACTCAGGGGGCAGAACTGAAGCTTTCTTT. Translating gives CASGLNSGGRTEAFF.

CDR3 protein: CAISRRTSGGPSYEQYF. CDR3 DNA: TGTGCCATCAGTCGCCGGACCTCCGGGGGACCATCCTACGAGCAGTACTTC. The J gene is TRBJ2-7, the V gene TRBV10-3; tentatively, D is TRBD2 (6 bases). Germline loops: CDR1 ENHRY, CDR2 SYGVKD. Trimming cost V 5 bases and J 1 base, with 21 bases left between them. This CDR3 is 17 amino acids long.

This clone was detected once. The chain links TRBV10-1 to TRBJ1-5, with D uncertain. The ends were cut back, 1 base at V and 9 bases at J, with 25 bases in the middle. The CDR3 totals 18 residues. Germline CDR1 reads WNHNN; CDR2 reads SYGVQD (reference sequence). CDR3: CASSEWLGPRYLSRPQHF. The CDR3 DNA follows: TGCGCCAGCAGTGAGTGGCTTGGCCCGCGCTATTTATCTCGGCCCCAGCATTTT.